What follows are 25 T cell receptor beta chains derived from one specimen sequenced in a study of early T cells in non-severe SARS-CoV-2 infection. TCRdb independently ran MiXCR on the 5' RACE reads; one entry per CDR3 protein. The table records 50,000 to 70,000 distinct CDR3 sequences, 10% of them present only once. Sample: whole blood. These receptors were obtained from an adult who was a healthcare worker with PCR-confirmed SARS-CoV-2 infection or an uninfected control (not recorded which).

The V call is TRBV24-1, the J call TRBJ2-1; 8 bases match TRBD2. The CDR3 spans 20 residues. Losses at the gene ends were 7 bases for V and 7 bases for J; bases not matched to a gene: 26. The germline gives CDR1 KGHDR, CDR2 SFDVKD. The CDR3 protein is CATSPGGPGVAGPTWNEQFF. CDR3 in DNA: TGTGCCACCAGCCCGGGGGGCCCCGGAGTAGCGGGACCAACCTGGAATGAGCAGTTCTTC.

This clonotype has only a few counts. The CDR3 reads CASSSAVRRNLNEQFF. CDR3 coding DNA: TGTGCCAGCAGCTCAGCGGTCAGGAGGAATTTAAATGAGCAGTTCTTC. The rearrangement links TRBV5-6 to TRBJ2-1, with D perhaps TRBD2 (5 bases). V dropped 3 bases and J dropped 7 bases, with 20 bases sitting between them. Germline lookup yields CDR1 SGHDT and CDR2 YYEEEE. The CDR3 runs to 16 residues.

This clonotype was seen at least ten times. The chain couples TRBV4-2 to TRBJ1-5, with D uncertain. This CDR3 is built from 15 residues. Trimming shortened V by 2 bases and J by 6 bases, and 14 bases separated the two germline ends. CDR1 and CDR2 (germline): LGHNA, YNFKEQ. The CDR3 bases are TGTGCCAGCAGCCAAAGACCAGGTTACCGTCAGCCCCAGCATTTT. Translating it yields CASSQRPGYRQPQHF.

This clonotype has more than one count but fewer than ten. This chain uses TRBV29-1 with TRBJ2-2; D is perhaps TRBD2 (6 bases). CDR1 is SQVTM and CDR2 is ANQGSEA in the germline V gene. This CDR3 comprises 14 residues. The V and J ends lost 7 bases and 0 bases respectively, with 12 bases between them. Here the CDR3 reads CSGIADPNTGELFF. The DNA of the CDR3 is TGCAGCGGAATAGCGGACCCGAACACCGGGGAGCTGTTTTTT.

The table lists this clonotype with many counts. This chain connects TRBV20-1 to TRBJ1-1, with D uncertain. CDR3 length: 12 amino acids. Germline CDR1 DFQATT, CDR2 SNEGSKA (reference sequence). The ends were cut back, 7 bases at V and 0 bases at J, with 9 bases in the middle. This chain's CDR3 is CSGFRMNTEAFF. For the CDR3, the DNA is TGCAGTGGTTTCAGAATGAACACTGAAGCTTTCTTT.

This clonotype appeared a few times. The rearrangement links TRBV19 to TRBJ1-2; D gene ambiguous. Between the trimmed V and J ends, which lost 3 bases and 5 bases, there was a span of 7 bases. The length of the CDR3 is 12 residues. Looked up from germline, CDR1 is LNHDA and CDR2 is SQIVND (reference sequence). CDR3 DNA: TGTGCCAGTAGTATTGCCCAGTATGGCTACACCTTC. Its translation is CASSIAQYGYTF.

This clonotype was seen repeatedly, ten times or more. The CDR3 nucleotides are TGCAGTGCTAGAGAAGGGATCTACTATGGCTACACCTTC. Translated, it gives CSAREGIYYGYTF. The chain employs TRBV20-1 and TRBJ1-2, with no clear D. Germline V gene sequence: CDR1 DFQATT, CDR2 SNEGSKA (reference sequence). Trimming cost V 0 bases and J 3 bases, with 8 bases left between them. This CDR3 has 13 amino acids.

The rearrangement joins TRBV20-1 to TRBJ2-3; no definite D call. Germline CDR1 reads DFQATT; CDR2 reads SNEGSKA (reference sequence). CDR3 length equals 15 residues. V was pared by 3 bases and J by 2 bases, with 15 bases between. CDR3 residues: CSASKVVGPTDTQYF. In nucleotides, the CDR3 is TGCAGTGCTAGTAAAGTAGTCGGCCCCACAGATACGCAGTATTTT.

This clonotype was detected a few times. This chain links TRBV20-1 with TRBJ1-5, with D tentatively TRBD1 (5 bases). The CDR3 is 15 residues long. Germline V gene sequence: CDR1 DFQATT, CDR2 SNEGSKA (reference sequence). The V gene lost 4 bases and the J gene lost 0 bases, with 13 bases spanning the gap. DNA for the CDR3: TGCAGTGCTATGGGGGTAGGATATAGCAATCAGCCCCAGCATTTT. Translating gives CSAMGVGYSNQPQHF.

This clonotype occurred many times. V is TRBV5-1 and J is TRBJ1-6; D gene uncertain. The germline gives CDR1 SGHRS, CDR2 YFSETQ. The germline V and J ends were trimmed by 5 bases and 5 bases, with 5 bases remaining between them. This CDR3 is 12 amino acids long. CDR3 protein: CASRRDNSPLHF. The CDR3 nucleotides read TGCGCCAGCAGACGCGATAATTCACCCCTCCACTTT.

At least ten counts were recorded for this clonotype. The gene calls are TRBV28 and TRBJ2-2, with a tentative D call TRBD2 (5 bases). V was shortened by 1 base and J by 6 bases, with 9 bases between the two germline ends. Germline V lookup: CDR1 MDHEN, CDR2 SYDVKM. The CDR3 is 14 amino acids. CDR3 DNA sequence: TGTGCCAGCAGTTTATTAGCGTTAGCCGGGGAGCTGTTTTTT. This encodes CASSLLALAGELFF.

This clonotype was counted only a few times. J is TRBJ2-3 and V is TRBV20-1; 7 bases fit TRBD2. Germline loops: CDR1 DFQATT, CDR2 SNEGSKA (reference sequence). Trimming took 1 base from V and 3 from J; bases not matched to a gene: 10. The CDR3 runs to 16 residues. CDR3 region: CSARVPGGSGTDTQYF. The CDR3 DNA follows: TGCAGTGCTAGAGTCCCCGGCGGTAGCGGGACAGATACGCAGTATTTT.

This chain connects TRBV12-3 or TRBV12-4 to TRBJ2-7; D call uncertain. This CDR3 has 13 amino acids. Trimming removed 2 bases from V and 4 bases from J, with 9 bases in between. The CDR3 nucleotides are TGTGCCAGCAGTTTAAATTCCCCGTACGAGCAGTACTTC. This gives the protein CASSLNSPYEQYF.

The table lists this clonotype with many counts. The rearrangement links TRBV20-1 to TRBJ1-1; D gene uncertain. Germline CDR1 DFQATT, CDR2 SNEGSKA (reference sequence). There are 11 residues in the CDR3. The V end lost 0 bases, the J end lost 8 bases, and 7 bases lay between the germline ends. CDR3 amino acids: CSARDEAEAFF. Here the CDR3 DNA reads TGCAGTGCTAGAGATGAGGCAGAAGCTTTCTTT.

This clonotype showed up just a few times. The chain joins TRBV12-3 or TRBV12-4 to TRBJ1-3; the D is unclear. Trimming cost V 5 bases and J 0 bases, with 8 bases left between them. This CDR3 is built from 14 residues. This chain's CDR3 is CASSLGYSGNTIYF. The CDR3 DNA sequence: TGTGCCAGCAGTCTGGGTTACTCTGGAAACACCATATATTTT.

This clonotype was recorded at least ten times. The CDR3, as DNA: TGTGCCAGCACCCGGGGGAATTCACCCCTCCACTTT. Encoded protein: CASTRGNSPLHF. This chain links TRBV12-3 or TRBV12-4 with TRBJ1-6, with D maybe TRBD1 (5 bases). This CDR3 is 12 amino acids long. V was trimmed by 7 bases and J by 7 bases, leaving 8 bases between them.

This clonotype appeared many times. The chain links TRBV6-1 to TRBJ1-1, with D unclear. V was clipped by 0 bases and J by 1 base, with 6 bases between them. CDR1 is MNHNS and CDR2 is SASEGT in the germline V gene. This CDR3 region has 14 residues. CDR3 sequence reads: CASSEAWANTEAFF. The CDR3 region has the DNA TGTGCCAGCAGTGAAGCTTGGGCGAACACTGAAGCTTTCTTT.

The rearrangement links TRBV3-1 to TRBJ2-1, with D tentatively TRBD1 (5 bases). The CDR3 loop spans 15 amino acids. Germline CDR1 and CDR2: LGHDT and YNNKEL (reference sequence). The V end lost 4 bases, the J end lost 4 bases, and 14 bases lay between the germline ends. CDR3 in DNA: TGTGCCAGCAGCCCAAGACAGCTAGGATACAATGAGCAGTTCTTC. Amino acid sequence: CASSPRQLGYNEQFF.

This clonotype was counted at least ten times. This chain joins TRBV7-2 and TRBJ1-5; TRBD1 is a possible D gene (5 bases). Germline V gene data show CDR1 as SGHTA and CDR2 as FQGNSA. The CDR3 is 13 residues long. Trimming left V 1 base short and J 5 bases short, with 6 bases between. The DNA of the CDR3 is TGTGCCAGCAGCTTAGGGACATATCAGCCCCAGCATTTT. Its translation: CASSLGTYQPQHF.

This clonotype was observed at least ten times. Here the CDR3 reads CAISESQREFDTQYF. The CDR3 DNA reads TGTGCCATCAGTGAGTCACAGCGGGAGTTCGATACGCAGTATTTT. The chain joins TRBV10-3 to TRBJ2-3; 8 positions agree with TRBD2. This CDR3 has 15 amino acids. V gave up 0 bases and J gave up 6 bases; unmatched junction bases: 5. CDR1 is ENHRY, CDR2 SYGVKD, per germline.

This clonotype has only a few counts. The gene calls are TRBV25-1 and TRBJ1-3, with D tentatively TRBD1 (5 bases). This CDR3 has 14 amino acids. Trimming took off 7 bases at V and 1 base at J, with 11 bases between the two ends. Germline V gives CDR1 MGHDK, CDR2 SYGVNS. The CDR3 region has the DNA TGTGCCAGCACCGGGGGGACGTCTGGAAACACCATATATTTT. It is translated as CASTGGTSGNTIYF.

This chain connects TRBV7-9 to TRBJ2-1; maybe TRBD1 (6 bases). The CDR3 runs to 15 residues. Germline V gene sequence: CDR1 SEHNR, CDR2 FQNEAQ (reference sequence). Trimming left V 5 bases short and J 6 bases short, with 17 bases between. The CDR3 here is CASSPLGTPGNEQFF. The CDR3 DNA is TGTGCCAGCAGCCCTCTCGGGACACCGGGCAATGAGCAGTTCTTC. The full variable domain, rest sourced from reference TRBV7-9 and TRBJ2-1, is DTGVSQNPRHKITKRGQNVTFRCDPISEHNRLYWYRQTLGQGPEFLTYFQNEAQLEKSRLLSDRFSAERPKGSFSTLEIQRTEQGDSAMYLCASSPLGTPGNEQFFGPGTRLTVL.

This clonotype came up many times. This chain joins TRBV12-3 or TRBV12-4 and TRBJ2-1; 11 bases are shared with TRBD1. J gave up 7 bases and V 4 bases, and 3 bases lay outside the gene matches. CDR3 size: 14 residues. The CDR3 coding sequence is TGTGCCAGCAGTTCCGGGACAGGGGGTAATGAGCAGTTCTTC. It is translated as CASSSGTGGNEQFF.

At least ten counts were recorded for this clonotype. The chain combines TRBV4-3 with TRBJ2-3; tentatively, D is TRBD2 (5 bases). Germline lookup yields CDR1 LGHNA and CDR2 YSLEER. The CDR3 contains 12 residues. V was shortened by 2 bases and J by 11 bases, with 11 bases between the two germline ends. This chain's CDR3 is CASSQNYGVQYF. For the CDR3, the DNA is TGCGCCAGCAGCCAAAACTACGGGGTGCAGTATTTT.

This clonotype came up many times. The chain recombines TRBV29-1 with TRBJ2-7; D is uncertain. The CDR3 contains 11 residues. Germline CDR1 SQVTM, CDR2 ANQGSEA. Trimming shortened V by 7 bases and J by 3 bases, and 10 bases separated the two germline ends. CDR3 loop: CSATVFYEQYF. CDR3 coding DNA: TGCAGCGCTACAGTATTCTACGAGCAGTACTTC.